A selection of T cell receptor beta chains follows, all from one sample in a study of post-analysis software for immune sequencing data. TCRdb used MiXCR to reprocess the PCR reads, holding one entry per CDR3 protein. The sample comprises about 680,000 distinct CDR3 sequences, around 64% of which are singletons, and around 10% rests with the top ten. Sequenced: blood. The receptors come from a girl aged 2 to 9 with multiple sclerosis. The CDR3 runs from the conserved cysteine through the conserved F or W. The order of the fields is V gene, D gene, clone size, J gene, CDR3 protein, CDR3 DNA. D genes are given only for firm matches. Some rows have no size entry. The others give once, few or many, or a class for an expanded clone.

V: TRBV3-1
D: .
size: .
J: TRBJ2-1
CDR3: CASSQGGVDRNNEQFF
DNA: TGTGCCAGCAGCCAAGGGGGGGTGGACAGGAACAATGAGCAGTTCTTC

V: TRBV9
D: TRBD2
size: .
J: TRBJ2-3
CDR3: CASQYSGVSTDTQYF
DNA: TGTGCCAGCCAATATAGCGGGGTCAGCACAGATACGCAGTATTTT

V: TRBV5-1
D: .
size: few
J: TRBJ2-3
CDR3: CASSLELPGTDTQYF
DNA: TGCGCCAGCAGCTTGGAATTACCTGGAACAGATACGCAGTATTTT

V: TRBV12-5
D: TRBD1
size: few
J: TRBJ1-5
CDR3: CASGLVLGRGLDQPQHF
DNA: TGTGCTAGTGGTTTGGTACTTGGCAGGGGGCTTGATCAGCCCCAGCATTTT

V: TRBV7-3
D: .
size: .
J: TRBJ2-1
CDR3: CASSPQGLGGDEQFF
DNA: TGTGCCAGCAGCCCCCAAGGGCTAGGGGGGGATGAGCAGTTCTTC

V: TRBV28
D: TRBD2
size: once
J: TRBJ2-5
CDR3: CASSFRPGGRETQYF
DNA: TGTGCCAGCAGTTTCCGTCCGGGAGGACGGGAGACCCAGTACTTC

V: TRBV6-1
D: TRBD1
size: .
J: TRBJ2-3
CDR3: CASSDRGPTDTQYF
DNA: TGTGCCAGCAGCGACAGGGGCCCAACAGATACGCAGTATTTT

V: TRBV20-1
D: .
size: few
J: TRBJ2-6
CDR3: CSARARSRAGANVLTF
DNA: TGCAGTGCTAGAGCAAGGTCCAGGGCTGGGGCCAACGTCCTGACTTTC

V: TRBV27
D: TRBD1
size: once
J: TRBJ1-6
CDR3: CASSPGTANSPLHF
DNA: TGTGCCAGCAGTCCCGGGACAGCGAATTCGCCCCTCCACTTT

V: TRBV6-2/TRBV6-3
D: .
size: .
J: TRBJ2-1
CDR3: CASSYSGYNEQFF
DNA: TGTGCCAGCAGTTACTCAGGGTACAATGAGCAGTTCTTC

V: TRBV6-1
D: .
size: .
J: TRBJ1-1
CDR3: CASRATPTGNPEAFF
DNA: TGTGCCAGCAGGGCGACGCCGACAGGCAACCCTGAAGCTTTCTTT

V: TRBV20-1
D: TRBD2
size: few
J: TRBJ2-7
CDR3: CSASVAGGPRRYHEQYF
DNA: TGCAGTGCTAGTGTAGCGGGAGGTCCAAGAAGATACCACGAGCAGTACTTC

V: TRBV7-2
D: .
size: .
J: TRBJ2-5
CDR3: CASSPRPRGADTRETQYF
DNA: TGTGCCAGCAGCCCTCGACCTCGGGGCGCGGATACGCGGGAGACCCAGTACTTC

V: TRBV20-1
D: TRBD2
size: .
J: TRBJ2-1
CDR3: CSALQGLIYNEQFF
DNA: TGCAGTGCCCTCCAGGGACTAATATACAATGAGCAGTTCTTC

V: TRBV12-3/TRBV12-4
D: TRBD2
size: .
J: TRBJ2-3
CDR3: CASSLGSSGRLADTQYF
DNA: TGTGCCAGCAGTTTAGGTAGTAGCGGGAGGCTCGCAGATACGCAGTATTTT

V: TRBV27
D: .
size: .
J: TRBJ2-5
CDR3: CASSPTGPQETQYF
DNA: TGTGCCAGCAGTCCCACAGGGCCTCAGGAGACCCAGTACTTC

V: TRBV29-1
D: TRBD2
size: .
J: TRBJ2-1
CDR3: CSVEKGKRDPDEQFF
DNA: TGCAGCGTTGAAAAGGGGAAGCGGGATCCGGATGAGCAGTTCTTC

V: TRBV6-5
D: TRBD2
size: .
J: TRBJ2-5
CDR3: CASGVLAELQETQYF
DNA: TGTGCCAGCGGGGTACTAGCGGAATTACAAGAGACCCAGTACTTC